The 5 T cell receptor beta chains below all came from one sample that was sequenced in a study of blood T cell repertoires in COVID-19. Clones were read by immunoSEQ multiplex PCR, and TCRdb kept only the in-frame ones, dropping some. The table shows 150,000 to 200,000 clones, with roughly 86% occurring only once. The sequenced material came from peripheral blood. The origin of the receptors is a man younger than 30 with acute or convalescent COVID-19.

The CDR3 sequence is CASSLGDTYNSPLHF. CDR3 sequence (DNA): TGTGCCAGCAGCTTGGGCGACACCTATAATTCACCCCTCCACTTT. The chain uses TRBV11-2 and TRBJ1-6; no reliable D call. V lost 3 bases and J lost 2, with 8 bases in between. The length of the CDR3 is 15 residues. Germline V CDR1 and CDR2: SGHAT, FQNNGV. Full variable domain (remainder filled in from reference TRBV11-2 and TRBJ1-6): EAGVAQSPRYKIIEKRQSVAFWCNPISGHATLYWYQQILGQGPKLLIQFQNNGVVDDSQLPKDRFSAERLKGVDSTLKIQPAKLEDSAVYLCASSLGDTYNSPLHFGNGTRLTVT.

This clone was seen only a few times. The chain couples TRBV7-9 to TRBJ2-2; TRBD2 might be the D (6 bases). V lost 10 bases and J 6 bases, leaving 12 bases between the germline ends. Per the germline V gene, CDR1 is SEHNR and CDR2 is FQNEAQ (reference sequence). CDR3 length: 12 amino acids. CDR3 region: CAMRTGAGELFF. CDR3 bases: TGTGCCATGCGGACGGGGGCCGGGGAGCTGTTTTTT.

This clone has just a few counts. The chain combines TRBV9 with TRBJ2-1, with TRBD1 as a possible D gene (5 bases). This CDR3 has 16 amino acids. The germline V and J ends were trimmed by 0 bases and 0 bases, with 10 bases remaining between them. In germline, CDR1 is SGDLS, CDR2 YYNGEE. Here the CDR3 reads CASSVEGIGSYNEQFF. The CDR3 DNA is TGTGCCAGCAGCGTAGAGGGGATCGGCTCCTACAATGAGCAGTTCTTC. The whole variable domain, remainder taken from reference TRBV9 and TRBJ2-1, is DSGVTQTPKHLITATGQRVTLRCSPRSGDLSVYWYQQSLDQGLQFLIQYYNGEERAKGNILERFSAQQFPDLHSELNLSSLELGDSALYFCASSVEGIGSYNEQFFGPGTRLTVL.

DNA of the CDR3: TGTGCCAGCAGCTTTGGGAGGGGAAGCACGAGCAATCAGCCCCAGCATTTT. It codes for CASSFGRGSTSNQPQHF. The chain joins TRBV7-8 to TRBJ1-5, with D perhaps TRBD1 (5 bases). Germline CDR1 and CDR2: SGHVS and FQNEAQ. CDR3 length: 17 amino acids. The germline V and J ends were trimmed by 3 bases and 1 base, with 16 bases remaining between them.

This sequence joins TRBV11-2 and TRBJ1-4, with TRBD1 matching over 8 bases. The CDR3 sequence is 15 residues long. The junction had 10 bases not matched to a gene; V was cut back by 5 bases and J by 8 bases. Germline V lookup: CDR1 SGHAT, CDR2 FQNNGV. CDR3: CASSPRVGTGEKLFF. In nucleotides, the CDR3 is TGTGCCAGCAGCCCTCGAGTGGGGACAGGAGAAAAACTGTTTTTT.